This TCR beta chain was obtained from a study of CDR3 diversity in severe acne. TCRdb reanalysed the PCR reads using MiXCR and keeps one entry per CDR3 protein. The table records almost 85,000 distinct CDR3 sequences, around 49% of them present only once. This clonotype was observed a single time. The TCR sequence derives from a male donor in good health, without acne. The sample taken for sequencing was blood.

DNA of the CDR3: TGTGCCAGCGATCGGGGGGTCATGAACACTGAAGCTTTCTTT. As protein: CASDRGVMNTEAFF. The chain recombines TRBV7-9 with TRBJ1-1, with TRBD1 as a possible D gene (5 bases). Trimming shortened V by 8 bases and J by 0 bases, and 13 bases separated the two germline ends. The CDR3 extends over 14 amino acids. CDR1 and CDR2 (germline): SEHNR, FQNEAQ (reference sequence).